The TCR beta chain under discussion was sequenced for a study of blood T cell repertoires in COVID-19. Background on the study: There were acute and convalescent COVID-19 samples, and they came from the United States, Italy and Spain. PBMCs, B-cell-depleted T cells, or T cells were the source of the cDNA or gDNA that made up the material.

Authors' processing steps: The authors estimated nucleated cell counts from reference gene primer amplification. Clones were read by immunoSEQ multiplex PCR, and TCRdb kept only the in-frame ones, dropping some. The DNA gave D and trimming, while V, J and clone size come from that table. The sample lists under 200,000 clones, approximately 81% occurring once. Germline trimming cut 7 bases from V and 4 bases from J; bases unmatched to any gene: 8. Germline CDR1 is MGHDK and CDR2 is SYGVNS. The CDR3 extends over 14 amino acids. Enrollment of patients from Seattle took place during active infection, with longitudinal follow-up.

The chain has TRBV25-1 and TRBJ1-2; TRBD1 matches at 8 bases. The clonotype was recovered from a woman aged 70 to 79 with COVID-19, enrolled during active disease. Sequencing was done on a sample of peripheral blood. For the CDR3, the DNA is TGTGCCAGCAACGAAGGACAGGGACCCTATGGCTACACCTTC. Translation gives CASNEGQGPYGYTF.